The subject of this entry is one T cell receptor beta chain. Original processing methods: Counts of nucleated cells, estimated from reference gene primer amplification, were obtained. Sequenced by immunoSEQ multiplex PCR; TCRdb stores in-frame clones only, minus some. Clone size and V and J calls were adopted from that table, with D and trimming inferred from the DNA. The profile shows 65,000 or so clones, approximately 80% of them singletons. This sample was taken from a study of blood T cell repertoires in COVID-19. Study background: COVID-19 samples from acute and convalescent phases originated in the United States, Italy and Spain.

The CDR3 spans 16 residues. With 3 bases clipped from V and 0 bases from J, the junction kept 7 bases outside the gene matches. Looked up from germline, CDR1 is SGHDN and CDR2 is FVKESK. What was sequenced was peripheral blood. V usage is TRBV14 and J usage is TRBJ2-7; 8 bases align to TRBD2. This clonotype originated in a man younger than 40 with COVID-19, enrolled during active disease. CDR3 residues: CASSQIGGASSYEQYF. The CDR3, as DNA: TGTGCCAGCAGCCAGATCGGGGGGGCGAGCTCCTACGAGCAGTACTTC.